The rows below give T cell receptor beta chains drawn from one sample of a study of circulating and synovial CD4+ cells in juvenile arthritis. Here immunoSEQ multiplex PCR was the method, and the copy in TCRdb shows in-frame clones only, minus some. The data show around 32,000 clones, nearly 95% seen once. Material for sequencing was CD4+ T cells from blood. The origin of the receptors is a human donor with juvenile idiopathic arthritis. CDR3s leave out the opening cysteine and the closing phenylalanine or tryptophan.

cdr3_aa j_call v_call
ASSVGQGLPGNTIY TRBJ1-3 TRBV9
ASSEGLGGTDTQY TRBJ2-3 TRBV6-1
ATSIREYNEQF TRBJ2-1 TRBV10-3
ASSHRPTVRGNTEAF TRBJ1-1 TRBV7-9
ASSVGSSLNEQF TRBJ2-1 TRBV9
ASSLGGAWRGSTDTQY TRBJ2-3 TRBV5-1
ASPARGAGQETQY TRBJ2-5 TRBV6-1
ASSPRERIDTQY TRBJ2-3 TRBV18
ASSPSLLRNEQF TRBJ2-1 TRBV6-5
ASSPGSTGTSNQPQH TRBJ1-5 TRBV5-8
ASSVGVAGDTDTQY TRBJ2-3 TRBV9
ASVQVPYGYT TRBJ1-2 TRBV28
ASSLSGDGNTIY TRBJ1-3 TRBV11-3
ASSFLGTWDRQETQY TRBJ2-5 TRBV28
AISEWGNRERLGQY TRBJ2-7 TRBV10-3
ASSETPTGGPGYT TRBJ1-2 TRBV6-1
ASSADSSYEQY TRBJ2-7 TRBV19
AILGTGDTGELF TRBJ2-2 TRBV10-3
ASSEGTISNQPQH TRBJ1-5 TRBV7-8
ASSFDRSNQPQH TRBJ1-5 TRBV6-5
ASSKGLAGLEQY TRBJ2-7 TRBV19
ASSLRTGVGSTDTQY TRBJ2-3 TRBV5-6
AWTGYGNTIY TRBJ1-3 TRBV30
AITDAGRGLREQY TRBJ2-7 TRBV10-3
ASSPRTSGSRSSYNEQF TRBJ2-1 TRBV27
ASSGRQSFNEKLF TRBJ1-4 TRBV28
ASSSGLTGVDEQY TRBJ2-7 TRBV6-5
ASSQGFGQGAGGYT TRBJ1-2 TRBV4-1
ASKQGILSNQPQH TRBJ1-5 TRBV28
ASSDLTSGLPYEQY TRBJ2-7 TRBV5-6
ASSESYPGQGAGEQY TRBJ2-7 TRBV10-2
ASSLGQAGDYGYT TRBJ1-2 TRBV23-1
ASSFPGYEQY TRBJ2-7 TRBV7-8
SAHRGTEAF TRBJ1-1 TRBV20-1
ASSTGGGYEQY TRBJ2-7 TRBV19
ASSATGEHEQY TRBJ2-7 TRBV5-1
ASSRGHAFEQY TRBJ2-7 TRBV7-9
ASSLRPGGSNTEAF TRBJ1-1 TRBV7-3
ASGLFQRGRREGFGTQY TRBJ2-3 TRBV12-5
ASSLPGGDEQY TRBJ2-7 TRBV5-1
ASSQDGTSLSGNTIY TRBJ1-3 TRBV4-2
ASSQGSSGGPRWVRDEQY TRBJ2-7 TRBV4-2
ASSQGNGFMDEQY TRBJ2-7 TRBV4-1
ASAPLAGGREIYEQY TRBJ2-7 TRBV11-2
ASSATDTQY TRBJ2-3 TRBV9
SVRAGMNTEAF TRBJ1-1 TRBV29-1
ASRRQDHQNSPLH TRBJ1-6 TRBV6-4
ASSFDRNTEAF TRBJ1-1 TRBV5-4
ASISEGDEQF TRBJ2-1 TRBV28
ASSRDRANYGYT TRBJ1-2 TRBV5-8
ATSSGLAGHANEQF TRBJ2-1 TRBV15
ASRSEGPSYEQY TRBJ2-7 TRBV28
ASSLPRGRGRDNEQF TRBJ2-1 TRBV27
ASSFSNTQY TRBJ2-3 TRBV19
ASSSSGGAYNEQF TRBJ2-1 TRBV18
ASSRRAGGVYNEQF TRBJ2-1 TRBV7-9
ASKGGQNFGANVLT TRBJ2-6 TRBV7-9
SAHREETQY TRBJ2-5 TRBV20-1
ASSKDYRVASGRYEQY TRBJ2-7 TRBV21-1
ASSQVRAGGRTNYGYT TRBJ1-2 TRBV14